Listed here are 5 T cell receptor beta chains from one sample, sequenced in a study of radiotherapy plus CTLA-4 blockade in lung cancer. TCRdb's copy holds only in-frame clones and misses some; the assay was immunoSEQ multiplex PCR. In the table there are 45,000 or so clones, 73% of which are singletons. This sample comprised peripheral blood, obtained from a patient treated with radiotherapy plus ipilimumab. The receptors were gathered from a human donor with non-small cell lung cancer who had a complete response to radiotherapy plus ipilimumab.

The V gene is TRBV6-5, the J gene TRBJ1-1; D is perhaps TRBD1 (6 bases). With 2 bases removed from V and 0 bases from J, the gap between germline ends came to 10 bases. CDR3 length: 15 residues. Per germline, CDR1 MNHEY and CDR2 SVGAGI. Here the CDR3 reads CASSYLGTMNTEAFF. DNA of the CDR3: TGTGCCAGCAGTTACCTAGGGACAATGAACACTGAAGCTTTCTTT.

J is TRBJ2-3 and V is TRBV9; 7 positions agree with TRBD2. Germline V gene lookup returns CDR1 SGDLS and CDR2 YYNGEE. V shed 5 bases and J 2 bases; nucleotides not matched to a gene: 8. The CDR3 is 15 amino acids. The CDR3 region has the DNA TGTGCCAGCAGTACCTTCGCGGGGGACACAGATACGCAGTATTTT. It encodes CASSTFAGDTDTQYF. The full variable domain, with the rest looked up from reference TRBV9 and TRBJ2-3, is DSGVTQTPKHLITATGQRVTLRCSPRSGDLSVYWYQQSLDQGLQFLIQYYNGEERAKGNILERFSAQQFPDLHSELNLSSLELGDSALYFCASSTFAGDTDTQYFGPGTRLTVL.

There are a few counts of this clone. This sequence joins TRBV19 and TRBJ1-6; D may be TRBD1 (6 bases). Germline CDR1 reads LNHDA; CDR2 reads SQIVND (reference sequence). V shed 5 bases and J shed 8 bases, with 10 bases lying between them. This CDR3 is 13 amino acids long. The CDR3 region is CASSFYRDSPLHF. The CDR3 DNA is TGTGCCAGTAGTTTTTACAGGGATTCACCCCTCCACTTT.

The rearrangement links TRBV13 to TRBJ2-3; tentative D call: TRBD2 (6 bases). The CDR3 loop spans 16 amino acids. V was cut by 5 bases and J by 0 bases, with 15 bases left in between. Germline V lookup: CDR1 PRHDT, CDR2 FYEKMQ (reference sequence). This chain's CDR3 is CASSIPAGISTDTQYF. CDR3 in DNA: TGTGCCAGCAGCATCCCAGCGGGTATCAGCACAGATACGCAGTATTTT.

The CDR3 protein is CASSSGLAAANTGELFF. In nucleotides, the CDR3 is TGCGCCAGCAGCTCGGGACTAGCGGCCGCGAACACCGGGGAGCTGTTTTTT. The V gene is TRBV5-1, the J gene TRBJ2-2; 11 bases map to TRBD2. The junction had 4 bases not matched to a gene; V was cut back by 3 bases and J by 0 bases. This CDR3 is built from 17 residues. CDR1 and CDR2 (germline): SGHRS, YFSETQ. Complete variable domain (other parts from reference TRBV5-1 and TRBJ2-2): KAGVTQTPRYLIKTRGQQVTLSCSPISGHRSVSWYQQTPGQGLQFLFEYFSETQRNKGNFPGRFSGRQFSNSRSEMNVSTLELGDSALYLCASSSGLAAANTGELFFGEGSRLTVL.